The clone carrying this TCR beta chain is a singleton in its sample. The sample comes from a study of blood T cell repertoires in COVID-19. In the study overall: Italy, Spain and the United States were the sources of the convalescent and acute COVID-19 samples.

Authors' analysis steps: Amplification from reference gene primers served as the basis for estimated nucleated cell counts. The assay was immunoSEQ multiplex PCR, and TCRdb's table has in-frame clones only and misses some. For V, J and clone size, that table is used; D and trimming come from the DNA. The sample comprises under 250,000 clones, roughly 89% of which are singletons, and just over 2.5% rests with the top ten. Germline-derived CDR1 and CDR2 are SGHAT and FQNNGV. The CDR3 spans 15 residues. V lost 3 bases and J lost 6; bases outside the gene matches: 8. Material for sequencing was PBMCs or T cells enriched from blood (not recorded which). This receptor was taken from a woman aged 25-40 years with acute COVID-19. V gene TRBV11-2 combines with J gene TRBJ1-2, with 9 nucleotides matching TRBD1. DNA of the CDR3: TGTGCCAGCAGCTTCACCGGGACAGGGATCAATGGCTACACCTTC. The encoded protein is CASSFTGTGINGYTF.